This T cell receptor (beta chain) is from a study of CD8 T cells in Susac syndrome. Regarding the study as a whole: That the number of individuals in its TCR sequencing and HLA analysis was relatively small was acknowledged by the study.

RNA, at about 0.45 to 1 ug, was reverse transcribed with random hexamers. An immunoSEQ multiplex PCR generated amplified TCR beta CDR3 products spanning 54 Vbeta and 13 Jbeta. Each CDR3 protein is one row after TCRdb ran MiXCR on the immunoSEQ multiplex PCR reads. The sample lists some 150,000 distinct CDR3 sequences, roughly 94% occurring once. Germline V CDR1 and CDR2: KGHSH, LQKENI. The CDR3 extends over 16 amino acids. The V gene lost 0 bases and the J gene lost 2 bases, with 12 bases spanning the gap. About this clonotype: Its antigen is still unknown.

The study sequenced TCR beta in blood CD8+ and CD4+ T cells. Purification of the CD8+ and CD4+ T cells relied on negative isolation, and TEMRA cells underwent FACS enrichment. The sequenced material came from CD4+ T cells from PBMCs. The sequence derives from a human donor in good health. The V call is TRBV18, the J call TRBJ2-3; D gene unclear. CDR3 sequence reads: CASSPPLTQSTDTQYF. CDR3 DNA sequence: TGTGCCAGCTCACCACCGTTGACTCAATCCACAGATACGCAGTATTTT. Full variable domain (outside the CDR3, taken from reference TRBV18 and TRBJ2-3): NAGVMQNPRHLVRRRGQEARLRCSPMKGHSHVYWYRQLPEEGLKFMVYLQKENIIDESGMPKERFSAEFPKEGPSILRIQQVVRGDSAAYFCASSPPLTQSTDTQYFGPGTRLTVL.